What follows is one TCR beta chain and its context. As yet, its antigen is unknown. The data originate from a study of early T cells in non-severe SARS-CoV-2 infection. The study's findings and limits: Missing private and CD4 specificities, VDJdb matching favored anti-spike CD8 responses.

CDR1 and CDR2 from the germline V gene are SGHRS and YFSETQ. V lost 4 bases, J lost 1 base, and 12 bases lay in between. This CDR3 region has 14 residues. MiXCR, applied by TCRdb to the 5' RACE reads, yields one record per CDR3 protein. Among 70,000 or so distinct CDR3 sequences listed, roughly 13% were seen once. The chain links TRBV5-1 to TRBJ2-7, with D tentatively TRBD1 (6 bases). The material sequenced was whole blood. The TCR comes from an adult who was a healthcare worker with PCR-confirmed SARS-CoV-2 infection or an uninfected control (not recorded which). The CDR3 DNA reads TGCGCCAGCAGCCCTTGGACAGCGTCCTACGAGCAGTACTTC. It yields the protein CASSPWTASYEQYF.